Below, one TCR beta chain is given with its context. The target antigen is unknown. A library of TCRbeta sequences, prepared with unique molecular identifiers, was generated. TCRdb called the PCR reads again in MiXCR, with one record for every CDR3 protein. This sample has 480,000 or so distinct CDR3 sequences, with under 12% found just once. This sample was included in a study of T-cell reconstitution after alpha-beta-depleted transplantation in children. Study conclusions and caveats: Several hundred expanded graft clones reportedly gave rise to the alpha-beta T cells present about two months after transplant. Certain patients had high TCRbeta diversity at day 60, and it came from recipient T cells and thymic progenitors that survived.

With 0 bases removed from V and 3 bases from J, the gap between germline ends came to 11 bases. Germline V CDR1 and CDR2: SGHTA, FQGNSA. The CDR3 is 15 amino acids. The sample here was PBMCs, taken before TCRalphabeta/CD19-depleted stem cell transplant. The chain has TRBV7-2 and TRBJ1-1; no definite D call. The TCR was taken from a child aged 2-15 years with inherited bone marrow failure, due to receive a stem cell transplant. The CDR3 reads CASSLAAPSYTEAFF. CDR3 bases: TGTGCCAGCAGCTTAGCCGCTCCCTCTTACACTGAAGCTTTCTTT.